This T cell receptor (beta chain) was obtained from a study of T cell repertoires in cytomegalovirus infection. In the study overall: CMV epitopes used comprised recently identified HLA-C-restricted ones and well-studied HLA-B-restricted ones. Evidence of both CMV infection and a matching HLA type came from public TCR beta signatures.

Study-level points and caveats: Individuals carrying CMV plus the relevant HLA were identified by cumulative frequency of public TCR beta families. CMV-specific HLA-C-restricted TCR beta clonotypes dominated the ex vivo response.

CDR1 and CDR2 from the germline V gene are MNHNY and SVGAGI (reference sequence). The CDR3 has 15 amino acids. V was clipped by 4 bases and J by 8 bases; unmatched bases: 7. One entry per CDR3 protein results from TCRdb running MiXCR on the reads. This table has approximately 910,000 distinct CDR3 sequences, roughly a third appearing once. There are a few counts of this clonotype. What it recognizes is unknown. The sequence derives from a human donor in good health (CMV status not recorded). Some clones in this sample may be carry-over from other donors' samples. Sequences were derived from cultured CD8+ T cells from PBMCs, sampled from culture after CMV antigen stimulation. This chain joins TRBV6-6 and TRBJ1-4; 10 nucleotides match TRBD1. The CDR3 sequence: CASSSPDRGGEKLFF. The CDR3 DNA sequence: TGTGCCAGCAGTTCCCCGGACAGGGGGGGCGAAAAACTGTTTTTT.